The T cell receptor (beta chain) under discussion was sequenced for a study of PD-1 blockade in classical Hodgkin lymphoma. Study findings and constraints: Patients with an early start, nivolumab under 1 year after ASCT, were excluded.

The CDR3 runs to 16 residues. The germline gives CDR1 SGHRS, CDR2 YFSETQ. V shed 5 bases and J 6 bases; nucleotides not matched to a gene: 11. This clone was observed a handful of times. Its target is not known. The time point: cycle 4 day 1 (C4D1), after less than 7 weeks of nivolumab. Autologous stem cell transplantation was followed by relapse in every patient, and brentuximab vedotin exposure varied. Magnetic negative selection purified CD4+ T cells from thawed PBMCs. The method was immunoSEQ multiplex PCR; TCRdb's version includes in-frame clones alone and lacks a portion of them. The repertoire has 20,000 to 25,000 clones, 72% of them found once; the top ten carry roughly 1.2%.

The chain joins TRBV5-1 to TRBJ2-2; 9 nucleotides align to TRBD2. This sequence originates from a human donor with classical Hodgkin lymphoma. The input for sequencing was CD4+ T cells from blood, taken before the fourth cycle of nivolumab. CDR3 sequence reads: CASRPTGTSSAGELFF. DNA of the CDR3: TGCGCCAGCAGGCCCACCGGGACTAGCAGCGCCGGGGAGCTGTTTTTT.